This entry concerns a single T cell receptor beta chain. It lacks a known antigen. Base-call qualities are not available, and no considerably larger clone is one nucleotide away. TCRbeta CDR3 regions were amplified from genomic DNA by means of the immunoSEQ Assay, a bias-controlled multiplex PCR. For the original study's pipeline: Within the assay, amplification of reference gene primers was used to estimate how many nucleated cells each sample contained. To quantify the absolute abundance of each unique TCRbeta CDR3 rearrangement, sequence reads were collapsed and filtered. For each sample, productive Simpson clonality was calculated by taking the square root of Simpson's diversity index across productive rearrangements. This immuneACCESS table, as held by TCRdb, lists in-frame sequences with V and J called but not all clones. Of the missing ones, under half trace to an unresolved V gene in checked studies; the others have no known cause. The V and J calls and clone size are taken from that table; D and trimming were inferred from the DNA. The sample table holds 200,000 to 300,000 clones, of which around 90% were seen once. About 4% of the sample comes from the top ten.

The sample comes from a study of blood T cell repertoires in COVID-19 (dated by TCRdb to between 2020 and 2021). In the study overall: Samples from collaborators originated in the United States, Italy and Spain and spanned both the acute and convalescent phases of COVID-19. The material from the prospective study consisted of cDNA or gDNA derived from T cells, B-cell-depleted T cells, or PBMCs. Subjects who had been exposed to COVID-19, were actively infected with it, or had recovered from it provided the deeply sampled blood TCRbeta repertoires that made up the dataset. The repertoires were made available in a free public database intended to serve as a resource for research on the immune response to SARS-CoV-2. The samples were drawn from two sources: the first 160 participants of the ongoing ImmuneRACE study, and over 1,000 subjects contributed by 6 global collaborators. The sample metadata nearly always contained a de-identified subject ID, COVID-19 status, age in years and sex. HLA class I and class II types, where available, came from metadata supplied by the sample provider rather than from assay-based typing. General findings and caveats noted by the study authors: Clinical and demographic metadata were provided uncurated, with the amount varying by source and participant.

There are 16 amino acids in the CDR3, from cysteine to phenylalanine inclusive. The entry retains the CDR3 DNA only, 48 bases that are in frame from base 1. Trimming removed 1 base from V and 0 bases from J, leaving 11 bases between the germline ends. Via the germline V gene, CDR1 is SGHVS and CDR2 FNYEAQ. Whole blood was collected in K2EDTA tubes by collaborating institutions according to the institutions' own protocols. For TCRbeta analysis, collaborators shipped samples in one of three forms: frozen whole blood, isolated PBMCs, or DNA extracted from either of those sample types. The receptor chain draws on TRBV7-6 and TRBJ2-3; the D gene cannot be named for sure. The sequence was obtained from a woman aged 35 to 49 with acute or convalescent COVID-19. Sequenced material: peripheral blood. The CDR3 loop reads CASSLGSASSTDTQYF. The sequence in DNA is TGTGCCAGCAGCTTAGGGTCAGCGTCTAGCACAGATACGCAGTATTTT.